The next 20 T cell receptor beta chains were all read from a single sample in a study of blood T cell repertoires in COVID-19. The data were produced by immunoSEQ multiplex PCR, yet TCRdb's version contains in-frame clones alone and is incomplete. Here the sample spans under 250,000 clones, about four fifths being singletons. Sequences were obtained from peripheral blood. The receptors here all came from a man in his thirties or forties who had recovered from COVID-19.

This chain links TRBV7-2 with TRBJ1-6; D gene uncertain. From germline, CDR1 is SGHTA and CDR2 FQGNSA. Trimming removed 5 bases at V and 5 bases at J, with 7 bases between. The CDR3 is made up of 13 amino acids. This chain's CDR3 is CASSEDNNSPLHF. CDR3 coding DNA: TGTGCCAGCAGCGAGGATAATAATTCACCCCTCCACTTT.

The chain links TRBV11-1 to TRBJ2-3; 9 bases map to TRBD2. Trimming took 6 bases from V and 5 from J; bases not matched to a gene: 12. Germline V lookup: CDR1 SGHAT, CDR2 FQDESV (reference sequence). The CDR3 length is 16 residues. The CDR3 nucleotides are TGTGCCAGCAGAGCCTTAGGCGGGGGGGCAAGAGATACGCAGTATTTT. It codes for CASRALGGGARDTQYF.

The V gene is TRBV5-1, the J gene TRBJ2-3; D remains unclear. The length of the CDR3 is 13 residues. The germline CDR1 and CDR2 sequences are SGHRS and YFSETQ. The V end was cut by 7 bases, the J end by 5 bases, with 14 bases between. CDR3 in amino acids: CASRLGSGDTQYF. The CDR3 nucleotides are TGCGCCAGCCGTCTGGGTTCAGGAGATACGCAGTATTTT.

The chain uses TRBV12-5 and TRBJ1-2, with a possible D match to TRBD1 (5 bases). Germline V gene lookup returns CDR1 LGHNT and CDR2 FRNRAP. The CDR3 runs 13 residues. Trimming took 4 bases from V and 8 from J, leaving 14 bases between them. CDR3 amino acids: CASGSQDISGYTF. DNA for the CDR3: TGTGCTAGTGGTTCCCAGGACATCAGCGGCTACACCTTC.

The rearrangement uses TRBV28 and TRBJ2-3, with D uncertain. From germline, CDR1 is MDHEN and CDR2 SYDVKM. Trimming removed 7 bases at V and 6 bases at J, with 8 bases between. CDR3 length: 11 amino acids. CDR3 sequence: CASNSRDTQYF. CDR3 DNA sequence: TGTGCCAGCAACTCTAGGGATACGCAGTATTTT.

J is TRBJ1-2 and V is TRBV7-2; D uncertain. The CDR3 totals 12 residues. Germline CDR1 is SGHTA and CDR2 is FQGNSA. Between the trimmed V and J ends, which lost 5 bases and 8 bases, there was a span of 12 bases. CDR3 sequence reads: CASSPGILGYTF. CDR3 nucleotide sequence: TGTGCCAGCAGCCCCGGGATTTTGGGCTACACCTTC.

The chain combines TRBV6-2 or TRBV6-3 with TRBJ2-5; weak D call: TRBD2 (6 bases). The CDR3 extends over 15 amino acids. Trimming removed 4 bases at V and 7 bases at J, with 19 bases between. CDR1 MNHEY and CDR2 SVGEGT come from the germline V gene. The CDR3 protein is CASSSEGLNTRTQYF. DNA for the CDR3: TGTGCCAGCAGTTCTGAGGGACTCAATACCCGGACCCAGTACTTC.

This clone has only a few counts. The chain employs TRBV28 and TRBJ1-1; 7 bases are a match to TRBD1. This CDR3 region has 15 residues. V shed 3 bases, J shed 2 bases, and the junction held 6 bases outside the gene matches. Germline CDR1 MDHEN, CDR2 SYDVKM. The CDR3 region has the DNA TGTGCCAGCAGTTTGTCCGGACAGGAAAACACTGAAGCTTTCTTT. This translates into CASSLSGQENTEAFF.

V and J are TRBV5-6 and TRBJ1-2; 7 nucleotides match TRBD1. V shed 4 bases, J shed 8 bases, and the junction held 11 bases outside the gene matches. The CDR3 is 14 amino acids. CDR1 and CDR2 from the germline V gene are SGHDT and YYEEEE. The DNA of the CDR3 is TGTGCCAGCAGCACCAAGTACAGGGGCGAGGGCTACACCTTC. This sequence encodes CASSTKYRGEGYTF.

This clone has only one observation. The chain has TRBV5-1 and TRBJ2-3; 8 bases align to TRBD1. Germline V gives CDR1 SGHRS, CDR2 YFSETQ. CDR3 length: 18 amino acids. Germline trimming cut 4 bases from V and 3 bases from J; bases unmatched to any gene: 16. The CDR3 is CASSPRRRMGQVTDTQYF. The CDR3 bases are TGCGCCAGCAGCCCGAGGCGGCGAATGGGACAGGTGACAGATACGCAGTATTTT.

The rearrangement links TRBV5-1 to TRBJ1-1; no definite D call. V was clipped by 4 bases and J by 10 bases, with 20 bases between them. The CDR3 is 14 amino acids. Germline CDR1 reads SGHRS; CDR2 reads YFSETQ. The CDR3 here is CASSTDSRQSGAFF. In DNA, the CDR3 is TGCGCCAGCAGCACGGACTCAAGGCAGTCGGGAGCTTTCTTT. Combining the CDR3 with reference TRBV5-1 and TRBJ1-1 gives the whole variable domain KAGVTQTPRYLIKTRGQQVTLSCSPISGHRSVSWYQQTPGQGLQFLFEYFSETQRNKGNFPGRFSGRQFSNSRSEMNVSTLELGDSALYLCASSTDSRQSGAFFGQGTRLTVV.

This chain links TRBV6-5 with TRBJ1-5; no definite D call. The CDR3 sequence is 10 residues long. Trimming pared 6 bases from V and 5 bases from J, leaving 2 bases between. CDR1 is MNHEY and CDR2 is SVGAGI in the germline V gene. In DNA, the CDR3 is TGTGCCAGCAGCGATCAGCCCCAGCATTTT. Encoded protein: CASSDQPQHF.

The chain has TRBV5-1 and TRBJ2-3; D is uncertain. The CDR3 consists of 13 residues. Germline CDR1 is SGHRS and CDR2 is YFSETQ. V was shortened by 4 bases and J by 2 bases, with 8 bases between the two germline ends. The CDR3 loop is CASSRLPTDTQYF. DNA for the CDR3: TGCGCCAGCAGCCGACTCCCCACAGATACGCAGTATTTT.

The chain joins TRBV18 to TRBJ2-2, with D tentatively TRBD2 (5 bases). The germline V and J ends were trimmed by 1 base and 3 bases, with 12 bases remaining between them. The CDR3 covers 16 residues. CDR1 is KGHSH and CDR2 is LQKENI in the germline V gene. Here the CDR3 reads CASSPRVRDDTGELFF. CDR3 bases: TGTGCCAGCTCACCACGGGTCCGGGATGACACCGGGGAGCTGTTTTTT.

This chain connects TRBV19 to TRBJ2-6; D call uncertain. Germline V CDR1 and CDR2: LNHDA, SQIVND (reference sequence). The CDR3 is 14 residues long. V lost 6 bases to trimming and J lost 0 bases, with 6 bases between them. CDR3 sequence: CASSSYSGANVLTF. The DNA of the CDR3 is TGTGCCAGTAGCTCTTACTCTGGGGCCAACGTCCTGACTTTC.

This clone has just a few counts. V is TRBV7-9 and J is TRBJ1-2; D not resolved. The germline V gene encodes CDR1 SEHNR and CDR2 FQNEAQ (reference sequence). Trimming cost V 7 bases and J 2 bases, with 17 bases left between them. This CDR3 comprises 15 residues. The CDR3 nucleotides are TGTGCCAGCACCCCAGGCGAGGGTAGAAACTATGGCTACACCTTC. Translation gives CASTPGEGRNYGYTF.

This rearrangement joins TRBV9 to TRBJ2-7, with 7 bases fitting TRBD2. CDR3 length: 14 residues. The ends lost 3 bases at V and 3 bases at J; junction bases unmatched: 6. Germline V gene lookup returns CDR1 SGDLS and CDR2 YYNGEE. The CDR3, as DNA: TGTGCCAGCAGCGCTACTAGCGATGTCTACGAGCAGTACTTC. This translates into CASSATSDVYEQYF.

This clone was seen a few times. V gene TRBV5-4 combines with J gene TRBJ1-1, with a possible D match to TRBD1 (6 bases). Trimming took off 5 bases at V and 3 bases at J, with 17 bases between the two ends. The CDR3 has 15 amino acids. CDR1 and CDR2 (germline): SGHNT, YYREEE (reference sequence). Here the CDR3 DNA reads TGTGCCAGCAGTAAATTTGACAGGCCCGACACTGAAGCTTTCTTT. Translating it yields CASSKFDRPDTEAFF.

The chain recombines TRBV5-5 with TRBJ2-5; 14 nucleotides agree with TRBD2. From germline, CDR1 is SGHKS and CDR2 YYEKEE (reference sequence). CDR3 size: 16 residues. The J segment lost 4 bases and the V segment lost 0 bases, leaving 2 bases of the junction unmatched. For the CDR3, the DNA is TGTGCCAGCAGCTTGGTTGGGACTAGCGGGGGAGAGACCCAGTACTTC. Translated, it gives CASSLVGTSGGETQYF. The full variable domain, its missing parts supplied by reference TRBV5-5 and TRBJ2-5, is DAGVTQSPTHLIKTRGQQVTLRCSPISGHKSVSWYQQVLGQGPQFIFQYYEKEERGRGNFPDRFSARQFPNYSSELNVNALLLGDSALYLCASSLVGTSGGETQYFGPGTRLLVL.

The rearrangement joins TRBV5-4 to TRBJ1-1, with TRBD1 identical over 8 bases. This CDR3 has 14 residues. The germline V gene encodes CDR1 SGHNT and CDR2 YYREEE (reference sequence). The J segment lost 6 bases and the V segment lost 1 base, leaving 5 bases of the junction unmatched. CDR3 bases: TGTGCCAGCAGCTTGAGGGACAGGATGTCTGAAGCTTTCTTT. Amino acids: CASSLRDRMSEAFF.